This T cell receptor (beta chain) appears in the sequencing data of a study of CD8 T cells in ankylosing spondylitis. Study observations and caveats: Among TCR beta sequences, a motif of roughly 8 highly homologous variants appeared characteristic of ankylosing spondylitis blood. Prior literature has documented some motif variants in synovial fluid and blood from reactive arthritis.

By quantitative 5'-RACE with molecular barcodes, the TCR beta libraries were made. Each CDR3 protein is one row after TCRdb ran MiXCR on the 5' RACE reads. The table records about 42,000 distinct CDR3 sequences, around 3.8% of them present only once. In this sample, this clonotype turned up many times. What it recognizes is unknown. V gave up 2 bases and J gave up 10 bases, with 16 bases separating them. The CDR3 is 15 amino acids. The V gene's germline CDR1 is SGDLS and CDR2 YYNGEE. The TCR sequence derives from a female donor with ankylosing spondylitis or in good health (not recorded which). The V gene is TRBV9, the J gene TRBJ2-6; TRBD1 might be the D (5 bases). The specimen was blood, either unsorted or a sorted T cell fraction (not recorded which). Here the CDR3 DNA reads TGTGCCAGCAGCGTTTGGGGCTCCCTCACTAACGTCCTGACTTTC. This codes for CASSVWGSLTNVLTF.